A single sample is the source of the 27 T cell receptor beta chains below, sequenced in a study of identical twins. One entry per CDR3 protein, called by TCRdb with MiXCR from the 5' RACE reads. The sample holds roughly 190,000 distinct CDR3 sequences; more than 15% are singletons and the top ten take 40%. These data also featured in a second study, about T cells expressing NK-cell markers.

Material for sequencing was CD8+ T cells sorted from blood. The source of these receptors is a woman aged 18-35 years in good health.

J is TRBJ1-4 and V is TRBV6-5, with D possibly matching TRBD1 (6 bases). V was cut by 0 bases and J by 7 bases, with 9 bases left in between. CDR3 length equals 14 residues. Germline V gives CDR1 MNHEY, CDR2 SVGAGI. The CDR3 loop is CASSYSARGEKLFF. DNA of the CDR3: TGTGCCAGCAGTTACTCTGCCAGGGGTGAAAAACTGTTTTTT.

This clonotype turned up a few times. The chain carries TRBV7-9 and TRBJ2-7, with 11 positions matching TRBD2. The CDR3 totals 13 residues. The junction had 2 bases not matched to a gene; V was cut back by 7 bases and J by 3 bases. Germline V CDR1 and CDR2: SEHNR, FQNEAQ (reference sequence). This chain's CDR3 is CASILAGDYEQYF. Here the CDR3 DNA reads TGTGCCAGCATACTAGCGGGAGACTACGAGCAGTACTTC.

This clonotype was detected only a few times. The chain has TRBV5-1 and TRBJ2-3; D may correspond to TRBD1 or TRBD2 (5 bases each). This CDR3 has 14 amino acids. Germline V gene sequence: CDR1 SGHRS, CDR2 YFSETQ. V dropped 4 bases and J dropped 5 bases, with 14 bases sitting between them. CDR3 in DNA: TGCGCCAGCAGCCGGGGCAGAGCACGAGATACGCAGTATTTT. It yields the protein CASSRGRARDTQYF.

This clonotype was seen only a few times. V gene TRBV6-1 combines with J gene TRBJ1-1; D gene unclear. This CDR3 has 15 residues. With 6 bases removed from V and 0 bases from J, the gap between germline ends came to 14 bases. Germline assignment: CDR1 MNHNS and CDR2 SASEGT. The CDR3 sequence: CASRGWALLNTEAFF. The CDR3 DNA reads as TGTGCCAGCAGGGGTTGGGCGCTGTTGAACACTGAAGCTTTCTTT.

The chain has TRBV7-9 and TRBJ2-1; perhaps TRBD2 as D (6 bases). The V gene's germline CDR1 is SEHNR and CDR2 FQNEAQ (reference sequence). Trimming took 3 bases from V and 3 from J, leaving 12 bases between them. The CDR3 spans 15 residues. CDR3 bases: TGTGCCAGCAGCTTGATAGCGGAGGGCTACAATGAGCAGTTCTTC. Its protein product is CASSLIAEGYNEQFF.

This clonotype was counted only a few times. J is TRBJ2-7 and V is TRBV6-5; D unclear. With 6 bases removed from V and 4 bases from J, the gap between germline ends came to 10 bases. The germline CDR1 and CDR2 sequences are MNHEY and SVGAGI. CDR3 length equals 12 residues. The DNA for the CDR3 is TGTGCCAGCAGCAAAGGCCGTTACGAGCAGTACTTC. Its protein product is CASSKGRYEQYF.

J is TRBJ2-3 and V is TRBV3-1; D is ambiguous. V lost 1 base to trimming and J lost 11 bases, with 7 bases between them. In germline, CDR1 is LGHDT, CDR2 YNNKEL (reference sequence). The CDR3 is 11 amino acids. The CDR3 region is CASSQAALQYF. The CDR3 region has the DNA TGTGCCAGCAGCCAAGCCGCTTTGCAGTATTTT.

The V and J genes are TRBV27 and TRBJ2-7, with 7 nucleotides matching TRBD2. The germline CDR1 and CDR2 sequences are MNHEY and SMNVEV (reference sequence). V lost 5 bases, J lost 3 bases, and 7 bases stayed unmatched. This CDR3 comprises 14 residues. DNA of the CDR3: TGTGCCAGCAGTCCCGCAGCGGGACTCTACGAGCAGTACTTC. As protein: CASSPAAGLYEQYF.

This clonotype occurred a few times. The rearrangement links TRBV20-1 to TRBJ2-2, with 9 bases matching TRBD1. V was clipped by 0 bases and J by 6 bases; unmatched bases: 11. The germline V gene has CDR1 DFQATT and CDR2 SNEGSKA (reference sequence). The CDR3 is made up of 17 amino acids. As DNA, the CDR3 is TGCAGTGCTAGAGATAAGGACAGGGGTGGGGAATCCGGGGAGCTGTTTTTT. It is translated as CSARDKDRGGESGELFF.

This clonotype was seen more than once but under ten times. V and J are TRBV12-3 or TRBV12-4 and TRBJ2-1; D is uncertain. Trimming took 2 bases from V and 8 from J, leaving 7 bases between them. CDR3 size: 12 residues. The CDR3 reads CASSLSVDEQFF. DNA for the CDR3: TGTGCCAGCAGTTTATCAGTGGATGAGCAGTTCTTC.

This clonotype showed up just a few times. The CDR3 loop reads CASSVVTTGPNTEAFF. CDR3 nucleotide sequence: TGTGCCAGCAGTGTCGTAACAACAGGGCCGAACACTGAAGCTTTCTTT. V gene TRBV6-1 combines with J gene TRBJ1-1, with a tentative D call TRBD1 (6 bases). The germline CDR1 and CDR2 sequences are MNHNS and SASEGT. The CDR3 covers 16 residues. V was clipped by 4 bases and J by 1 base, with 16 bases between them.

This clonotype was seen more than once but under ten times. This chain links TRBV7-2 with TRBJ2-4, with TRBD1 identical over 10 bases. CDR3 length: 17 amino acids. Per the germline V gene, CDR1 is SGHTA and CDR2 is FQGNSA. J gave up 0 bases and V 2 bases, and 4 bases lay outside the gene matches. CDR3 in DNA: TGTGCCAGCAGCTTACGGGACAGGGGTCTAGCCAAAAACATTCAGTACTTC. Its protein product is CASSLRDRGLAKNIQYF. Full variable domain (outside the CDR3, taken from reference TRBV7-2 and TRBJ2-4): GAGVSQSPSNKVTEKGKDVELRCDPISGHTALYWYRQSLGQGLEFLIYFQGNSAPDKSGLPSDRFSAERTGGSVSTLTIQRTQQEDSAVYLCASSLRDRGLAKNIQYFGAGTRLSVL.

A few counts support this clonotype. The rearrangement uses TRBV27 and TRBJ2-5; 12 bases fit TRBD2. With 3 bases clipped from V and 3 bases from J, the junction kept 5 bases outside the gene matches. The CDR3 sequence is 16 residues long. Germline values: CDR1 MNHEY, CDR2 SMNVEV (reference sequence). CDR3 in amino acids: CASSLGTSGFKETQYF. In DNA form, the CDR3 reads TGTGCCAGCAGTTTGGGGACTAGCGGGTTTAAAGAGACCCAGTACTTC.

The chain's CDR3 is CASSYVRRASTDTQYF. The DNA of the CDR3 is TGTGCCAGCAGTTACGTGAGGAGGGCTAGCACAGATACGCAGTATTTT. The V and J genes are TRBV6-5 and TRBJ2-3; tentative D call: TRBD2 (6 bases). Germline V gene sequence: CDR1 MNHEY, CDR2 SVGAGI. The CDR3 is 16 residues long. V lost 2 bases and J 0 bases, leaving 12 bases between the germline ends.

DNA for the CDR3: TGTGCCAGCAGTTTAGCGACTAGCGGGAGAATCCACGAGCAGTACTTC. Protein: CASSLATSGRIHEQYF. The chain employs TRBV12-3 or TRBV12-4 and TRBJ2-7; 12 bases align to TRBD2. Trimming at V came to 0 bases and at J to 5 bases, leaving 5 bases not matched to a gene. The CDR3 runs to 16 residues.

This clonotype showed up many times. In DNA form, the CDR3 reads TGTGCCAGCAGCTTAGCCGGGTACATGAACACTGAAGCTTTCTTT. Translation: CASSLAGYMNTEAFF. The genes are TRBV7-2 and TRBJ1-1; D unclear. CDR3 length: 15 amino acids. From germline, CDR1 is SGHTA and CDR2 FQGNSA. V was cut by 0 bases and J by 0 bases, with 8 bases left in between.

The chain employs TRBV29-1 and TRBJ2-1; D assignment may be TRBD1 or TRBD2 (5 bases each). The CDR3 extends over 15 amino acids. Germline assignment: CDR1 SQVTM and CDR2 ANQGSEA. The V end was cut by 1 base, the J end by 5 bases, with 15 bases between. The CDR3 nucleotides read TGCAGCGTTGAAGGGTTAGCGTTGGGGGACAATGAGCAGTTCTTC. Translation: CSVEGLALGDNEQFF.

Only a few counts were recorded for this clonotype. Written as DNA, the CDR3 is TGCAGCCCCTGGGACGCAGCGGGAGTCAGTGAGCAGTTCTTC. It translates to CSPWDAAGVSEQFF. This chain uses TRBV29-1 with TRBJ2-1, with 8 bases that match TRBD2. Unmatched junction bases numbered 15, after V lost 8 bases and J lost 9 bases. Germline V gene data show CDR1 as SQVTM and CDR2 as ANQGSEA. The CDR3 contains 14 residues.

This clonotype was seen a few times. The chain is built from TRBV5-1 and TRBJ2-1; 8 bases match TRBD2. The CDR3 loop spans 14 amino acids. Trimming cost V 3 bases and J 6 bases; bases outside gene matches: 5. Germline CDR1 and CDR2: SGHRS and YFSETQ. CDR3 sequence reads: CASSSLAGPNEQFF. For the CDR3, the DNA is TGCGCCAGCAGCTCATTAGCGGGACCCAATGAGCAGTTCTTC.

The chain links TRBV20-1 to TRBJ2-2, with D perhaps given as TRBD1 or TRBD2 (6 bases each). CDR1 is DFQATT and CDR2 is SNEGSKA in the germline V gene (reference sequence). CDR3 length: 20 residues. The germline V and J ends were trimmed by 5 bases and 0 bases, with 28 bases remaining between them. CDR3 DNA sequence: TGCAGTGCTGGGGGCCCGGTAAAGGCAAGATGGGGGGCGAACACCGGGGAGCTGTTTTTT. Its protein is CSAGGPVKARWGANTGELFF.

This clonotype was counted between two and nine times. The V gene is TRBV11-2, the J gene TRBJ1-1; a possible D gene is TRBD1 (5 bases). V dropped 1 base and J dropped 6 bases, with 21 bases sitting between them. The CDR3 covers 17 residues. CDR1 is SGHAT and CDR2 is FQNNGV in the germline V gene. CDR3 sequence reads: CASSLGWGEAGGSEAFF. Here the CDR3 DNA reads TGTGCCAGCAGCTTAGGTTGGGGAGAAGCTGGGGGATCTGAAGCTTTCTTT.

This clonotype turned up a few times. V usage is TRBV12-3 or TRBV12-4 and J usage is TRBJ2-7, with 9 positions matching TRBD1. This CDR3 is built from 14 residues. The junction had 5 bases not matched to a gene; V was cut back by 7 bases and J by 1 base. CDR3 DNA sequence: TGTGCCAGCACCTTGGGACAGGGTTCCTACGAGCAGTACTTC. Its translation is CASTLGQGSYEQYF.

The chain joins TRBV20-1 to TRBJ2-1, with a weak D call TRBD2 (5 bases). There are 14 residues in the CDR3. V was cut by 6 bases and J by 0 bases, with 12 bases left in between. Germline loops: CDR1 DFQATT, CDR2 SNEGSKA (reference sequence). The CDR3 nucleotides are TGCAGTGCGTTCGATCGGGGCTCCTACAATGAGCAGTTCTTC. The encoded protein is CSAFDRGSYNEQFF.

This clonotype was seen only a few times. The chain carries TRBV12-3 or TRBV12-4 and TRBJ2-7; 9 bases agree with TRBD2. The CDR3 sequence is 15 residues long. The trim removed 5 bases at V and 2 bases at J, leaving 7 bases unmatched. The CDR3 sequence is CASSPLAGRAYEQYF. Written as DNA, the CDR3 is TGTGCCAGCAGTCCGCTAGCGGGGAGAGCCTACGAGCAGTACTTC.

This clonotype was recorded at least ten times. V gene TRBV24-1 combines with J gene TRBJ2-7; unclear D gene. Germline V gene sequence: CDR1 KGHDR, CDR2 SFDVKD. With 4 bases removed from V and 5 bases from J, the gap between germline ends came to 8 bases. This CDR3 is built from 12 residues. The CDR3 nucleotides are TGTGCCACCAGTGAGACGGCAGACGAGCAGTACTTC. This codes for CATSETADEQYF.

This clonotype has a count of ten or more. V gene TRBV7-9 combines with J gene TRBJ2-1, with a weak D call TRBD2 (6 bases). This CDR3 is 14 amino acids long. Trimming removed 5 bases from V and 2 bases from J, with 10 bases in between. Germline V lookup: CDR1 SEHNR, CDR2 FQNEAQ (reference sequence). The CDR3 DNA is TGTGCCAGCAGCCCCCGGACTACCTACAATGAGCAGTTCTTC. This codes for CASSPRTTYNEQFF. Combining the CDR3 with reference TRBV7-9 and TRBJ2-1 gives the whole variable domain DTGVSQNPRHKITKRGQNVTFRCDPISEHNRLYWYRQTLGQGPEFLTYFQNEAQLEKSRLLSDRFSAERPKGSFSTLEIQRTEQGDSAMYLCASSPRTTYNEQFFGPGTRLTVL.

Only a few counts were recorded for this clonotype. The rearrangement uses TRBV19 and TRBJ2-1; TRBD1 agrees at 7 bases. V lost 5 bases to trimming and J lost 8 bases; unmatched junction nucleotides: 6. The CDR3 covers 13 residues. Germline-derived CDR1 and CDR2 are LNHDA and SQIVND (reference sequence). The CDR3 is CASSQTGTDEQFF. CDR3 nucleotides: TGTGCCAGTAGTCAGACAGGGACAGATGAGCAGTTCTTC.